This entry concerns a single T cell receptor beta chain. The target antigen is unknown. Sequence at one end of the junction differs from germline and may be a read error. The sample comes from a study of radiotherapy plus CTLA-4 blockade in lung cancer. Study information: Around 20% of enrolled patients responded objectively, and around 30% had disease control. General study points: Tumor-origin TCR clones grew in blood after radiotherapy plus ipilimumab.

This CDR3 contains 11 residues. In germline, CDR1 is MDHEN, CDR2 SYDVKM. The assay was immunoSEQ multiplex PCR, and TCRdb's table has in-frame clones only and misses some. Here the sample spans some 66,000 clones, about four fifths being singletons. Those with chemo-refractory metastatic non-small-cell lung cancer were treated with focal radiation combined with CTLA-4 blockade using ipilimumab. This TCR was recovered from a human donor with non-small cell lung cancer who had a partial response to radiotherapy plus ipilimumab. Material: peripheral blood, obtained from a patient treated with radiotherapy plus ipilimumab. The chain recombines TRBV28 with TRBJ2-1; 9 bases are shared with TRBD1. The CDR3 nucleotides are TGTGCCAGCAGTTCCCGGGACAGGGCTATCTTC. Its protein is CASSSRDRAIF. Supplemented by reference TRBV28 and TRBJ2-1, the full variable domain reads DVKVTQSSRYLVKRTGEKVFLECVQDMDHENMFWYRQDPGLGLRLIYFSYDVKMKEKGDIPEGYSVSREKKERFSLILESASTNQTSMYLCASSSRDRAIFGPGTRLTVL.